This T cell receptor beta chain comes out of a study of response to subunit inactivated influenza vaccine. Study-wide findings and caveats: Authors proposed each seasonal influenza vaccination draws in few new T cells.

This clonotype was seen only a few times. The antigen remains undetermined. The germline gives CDR1 MNHEY, CDR2 SVGEGT. Deletions cut 8 bases from V and 3 bases from J, with 14 bases between. The CDR3 sequence is 13 residues long. MiXCR was run by TCRdb on the RT-PCR reads, yielding one entry per CDR3 protein. This table has roughly 460,000 distinct CDR3 sequences, about a tenth appearing once. The sequenced sample was PBMCs from blood, obtained roughly 48 days after vaccination. The chain employs TRBV6-2 or TRBV6-3 and TRBJ2-7; D ambiguous. The TCR comes from a man aged 50-59 years who received an inactivated influenza vaccine. The CDR3 DNA reads TGTGCCAGCCAAATGGCCAGCTACTACGAGCAGTACTTC. This translates into CASQMASYYEQYF.